The 19 T cell receptor beta chains in this list originate from one sample, sequenced in a study of technical replicates of blood from a few donors. Profiled with immunoSEQ multiplex PCR; TCRdb holds only in-frame clones, not every one. Among approximately 80,000 clones listed, about 98% were seen once. Sequenced: T cells isolated from PBMCs. The source of these receptors is a human donor in good health.

The CDR3 loop is CASSLGQGALKRAGYEQYF. The CDR3 DNA reads TGTGCCAGCAGTTTAGGGCAGGGGGCGCTTAAACGGGCTGGCTACGAGCAGTACTTC. V gene TRBV27 combines with J gene TRBJ2-7, with TRBD1 identical over 8 bases. The CDR3 contains 19 residues. J lost 3 bases, V lost 2 bases, and 18 bases had no gene match. Germline values: CDR1 MNHEY, CDR2 SMNVEV (reference sequence).

CDR3 DNA sequence: TGTGCCAGCAGCTTGGGGGGGGAGGGGGACCCCCAAGAGACCCAGTACTTC. Amino acids: CASSLGGEGDPQETQYF. The V and J genes are TRBV5-4 and TRBJ2-5, with D possibly TRBD2 on 7 matching bases. This CDR3 is 17 amino acids long. The V gene lost 0 bases and the J gene lost 1 base, with 16 bases spanning the gap. Germline V lookup: CDR1 SGHNT, CDR2 YYREEE (reference sequence).

This chain links TRBV25-1 with TRBJ1-5; D is unclear. The CDR3 is 16 amino acids. Germline CDR1 and CDR2: MGHDK and SYGVNS. The V end lost 4 bases, the J end lost 4 bases, and 17 bases lay between the germline ends. The CDR3 DNA reads as TGTGCCAGCAGTGGGAGAGGCGGAGGTGCAAATCAGCCCCAGCATTTT. Its protein is CASSGRGGGANQPQHF.

The rearrangement joins TRBV5-1 to TRBJ2-1, with 13 bases identical to TRBD2. This CDR3 comprises 17 residues. J was trimmed by 8 bases and V by 4 bases; bases with no gene match: 12. Germline V gives CDR1 SGHRS, CDR2 YFSETQ. The CDR3 region is CASSLLGLAGVVDEQFF. CDR3 nucleotides: TGCGCCAGCAGCCTCCTAGGACTAGCGGGAGTTGTCGATGAGCAGTTCTTC.

This chain links TRBV10-3 with TRBJ1-5; D not certain. The V and J ends lost 10 bases and 3 bases respectively, with 16 bases between them. There are 14 residues in the CDR3. Germline V gene sequence: CDR1 ENHRY, CDR2 SYGVKD. CDR3 in amino acids: CASSDGSNNQPQHF. CDR3 sequence (DNA): TGTGCCAGTAGTGACGGGTCCAACAATCAGCCCCAGCATTTT.

This rearrangement joins TRBV7-6 to TRBJ2-5; TRBD1 is a possible D gene (6 bases). V lost 2 bases and J lost 4, with 11 bases in between. Germline-derived CDR1 and CDR2 are SGHVS and FNYEAQ. The CDR3 consists of 14 residues. CDR3: CASSLLQGGETQYF. The CDR3 DNA follows: TGTGCCAGCAGCTTACTACAGGGCGGAGAGACCCAGTACTTC.

The J gene is TRBJ2-3, the V gene TRBV27, with 9 positions matching TRBD1. This CDR3 comprises 17 residues. CDR1 is MNHEY and CDR2 is SMNVEV in the germline V gene (reference sequence). V shed 6 bases and J 1 base; nucleotides not matched to a gene: 11. CDR3 sequence (DNA): TGTGCCAGCAGACCATATGACCGGGACAGGGGCACAGATACGCAGTATTTT. It encodes CASRPYDRDRGTDTQYF.

Comments on this clone: One end of the junction varies from germline; a read error may be responsible. The chain combines TRBV28 with TRBJ2-7, with 8 positions matching TRBD2. From germline, CDR1 is MDHEN and CDR2 SYDVKM. The CDR3 loop spans 15 amino acids. The CDR3 protein is CASSLLEGGGGRPFF. CDR3 nucleotides: TGTGCCAGCAGTTTATTAGAGGGTGGTGGCGGGAGGCCCTTCTTC.

The chain uses TRBV19 and TRBJ1-2, with D hard to call. The CDR3 runs 13 residues. V was clipped by 9 bases and J by 4 bases, with 15 bases between them. Germline V lookup: CDR1 LNHDA, CDR2 SQIVND (reference sequence). The CDR3 protein is CASSPEFIYGYTF. The CDR3 DNA sequence: TGTGCCAGCTCGCCCGAGTTTATCTATGGCTACACCTTC.

This chain uses TRBV5-1 with TRBJ2-3; D may be TRBD1 (5 bases). V shed 0 bases and J shed 10 bases, with 9 bases lying between them. Germline V CDR1 and CDR2: SGHRS, YFSETQ. The CDR3 loop spans 12 amino acids. The CDR3 reads CASSLEGVPQYF. The CDR3 nucleotides are TGCGCCAGCAGCTTGGAAGGGGTGCCGCAGTATTTT.

A single count supports this clone. This chain uses TRBV4-2 with TRBJ2-5, with unresolved D. The V gene lost 1 base and the J gene lost 5 bases, with 11 bases spanning the gap. CDR1 and CDR2 from the germline V gene are LGHNA and YNFKEQ. This CDR3 region has 14 residues. DNA of the CDR3: TGTGCCAGCAGCCAAGGCACAGCCGGCGAGACCCAGTACTTC. Translation gives CASSQGTAGETQYF.

The chain carries TRBV6-5 and TRBJ2-7; D is undetermined. V was pared by 0 bases and J by 0 bases, with 6 bases between. Germline CDR1 reads MNHEY; CDR2 reads SVGAGI. The CDR3 totals 14 residues. The chain's CDR3 is CASSYSYTSYEQYF. In DNA, the CDR3 is TGTGCCAGCAGTTACTCATACACCTCCTACGAGCAGTACTTC.

CDR3 sequence: CAWSPGLAGVIDTQYF. The CDR3 DNA follows: TGTGCCTGGAGCCCCGGACTAGCGGGGGTTATAGATACGCAGTATTTT. J is TRBJ2-3 and V is TRBV30; TRBD2 matches at 13 bases. This CDR3 contains 16 residues. CDR1 GTSNPN and CDR2 SVGIG come from the germline V gene (reference sequence). J gave up 5 bases and V 3 bases, and 8 bases lay outside the gene matches.

The chain combines TRBV2 with TRBJ2-3, with TRBD1 matching over 8 bases. CDR1 and CDR2 (germline): SNHLY, FYNNEI. CDR3 length equals 14 residues. V dropped 9 bases and J dropped 5; count of bases not matched to a gene: 10. In nucleotides, the CDR3 is TGTGCCAGTCCGGGACAGGAGGTGTTAGATACGCAGTATTTT. Its protein product is CASPGQEVLDTQYF.

This chain links TRBV21-1 with TRBJ2-7; the table calls TRBD1, which could not be checked here. TRBV21-1 is a documented pseudogene. CDR3 length equals 15 residues. CDR3 nucleotide sequence: TGTGCCAGCAGAGGGGACAGGATCCTATCCTACGAGCAGTACTTC. Its translation: CASRGDRILSYEQYF.

The chain couples TRBV27 to TRBJ2-7; 12 bases agree with TRBD2. Unmatched junction bases numbered 6, after V lost 6 bases and J lost 3 bases. Looked up from germline, CDR1 is MNHEY and CDR2 is SMNVEV (reference sequence). This CDR3 spans 15 amino acids. The DNA for the CDR3 is TGTGCCAGCAGCCAGACTAGCGGGGGACTCTACGAGCAGTACTTC. Its protein product is CASSQTSGGLYEQYF.

The rearrangement joins TRBV6-5 to TRBJ1-2; D not certain. Germline assignment: CDR1 MNHEY and CDR2 SVGAGI. CDR3 size: 14 residues. V lost 7 bases and J 6 bases, leaving 18 bases between the germline ends. CDR3 protein: CASMQTRRAHGYTF. The CDR3 DNA reads as TGTGCCAGCATGCAGACACGGCGGGCCCATGGCTACACCTTC.

The chain employs TRBV9 and TRBJ1-5; no definite D call. The germline V gene encodes CDR1 SGDLS and CDR2 YYNGEE. The CDR3 runs to 13 residues. Between the trimmed V and J ends, which lost 8 bases and 0 bases, there was a span of 9 bases. CDR3 loop: CARRAPSNQPQHF. In DNA, the CDR3 is TGTGCCAGAAGAGCCCCTAGCAATCAGCCCCAGCATTTT.

This chain uses TRBV2 with TRBJ2-1; the match to TRBD2 covers 10 bases. CDR1 is SNHLY, CDR2 FYNNEI, per germline. The CDR3 is made up of 14 amino acids. The junction had 2 bases not matched to a gene; V was cut back by 3 bases and J by 6 bases. CDR3 in DNA: TGTGCCAGCAGTGAGGGACTAGCGACCAATGAGCAGTTCTTC. Translated, it gives CASSEGLATNEQFF.